Listed below are T cell receptor beta chains from one sample, sequenced in a study of blood T cell repertoires in COVID-19. Libraries were prepared by immunoSEQ multiplex PCR; TCRdb keeps only in-frame clonotypes and omits some of them. The table has approximately 270,000 clones, roughly 88% seen once. Material: peripheral blood. The receptors here all came from a human donor with COVID-19, enrolled during active disease. The donor label of this sample is uncertain. CDR3s include the opening cysteine and the closing phenylalanine or tryptophan. D genes are given only for firm matches. Size is stated for part of the rows, as once, few or many counts, or as a class when the clone is expanded.

d_gene	j_gene	v_gene	abundance	CDR3nt	CDR3aa
NA	TRBJ2-7	TRBV6-5	NA	TGTGCCAGCAGTTACGGGGGACACTCCTACGAGCAGTACTTC	CASSYGGHSYEQYF
TRBD1	TRBJ2-7	TRBV7-4	NA	TGTGCCAGCAGCAGGGGACAGGGGGGATCTGCCGAGCAGTACTTC	CASSRGQGGSAEQYF
NA	TRBJ1-1	TRBV12-3/TRBV12-4	NA	TGTGCCAGCAGTTTACTACCGAACACTGAAGCTTTCTTT	CASSLLPNTEAFF
TRBD2	TRBJ2-3	TRBV27	NA	TGTGCCAGCCAGGGACTAGCGTCGCGCACGCAGTATTTT	CASQGLASRTQYF
NA	TRBJ1-1	TRBV6-4	NA	TGTGCCAGCAGTCGGCTAGAGAACACTGAAGCTTTCTTT	CASSRLENTEAFF
TRBD1	TRBJ2-3	TRBV7-8	once	TGTGCCAGCAGCCTCGCTAGCTCTGGACCGGGACAGGGGACTCTGGCGCAGTATTTT	CASSLASSGPGQGTLAQYF
TRBD1	TRBJ2-5	TRBV7-2	NA	TGTGCCAGCAGCTTTGGGACAGGGGAGACCCAGTACTTC	CASSFGTGETQYF
NA	TRBJ1-1	TRBV30	NA	TGTGCCAGATCGGGACTAGTGAACACTGAAGCTTTCTTT	CARSGLVNTEAFF
NA	TRBJ2-7	TRBV6-6	NA	TGTGCCAGCAGTTACTCCGAGGACGAGCAGTACTTC	CASSYSEDEQYF
TRBD1	TRBJ1-5	TRBV9	NA	TGTGCCAGCAGCCCAACTCCACAGGGGGTCTCCCGGGGCCAGCCCCAGCATTTT	CASSPTPQGVSRGQPQHF
TRBD1	TRBJ1-2	TRBV3-1/TRBV3-2	NA	TGTGCCAGCAGCCAAGACCAGATCCGGGACAGGGAGTATGGCTACACCTTC	CASSQDQIRDREYGYTF
NA	TRBJ2-3	TRBV28	NA	TGTGCCAGCAGTTTATTGATCGGGTCACCGAGCGGCCAGTTGTATTTT	CASSLLIGSPSGQLYF
TRBD1	TRBJ1-1	TRBV6-5	NA	TGTGCCAGTGATTCACAGGGGGGGGACACTGAAGCTTTCTTT	CASDSQGGDTEAFF
TRBD2	TRBJ2-5	TRBV11-2	NA	TGTGCCAGCAGCCAGCCCGGGACTAGCGGGAGGACGCGGGAGACCCAGTACTTC	CASSQPGTSGRTRETQYF
NA	TRBJ1-1	TRBV28	NA	TGTGCCAGCAGTTTATCATGGGGGGACACTGAAGCTTTCTTT	CASSLSWGDTEAFF
TRBD1	TRBJ1-6	TRBV18	NA	TGTGCCAGCTCGCCGACAGGGGGTTACTCACCCCTCCACTTT	CASSPTGGYSPLHF
NA	TRBJ1-3	TRBV5-1	NA	TGCGCCAGCCGACCTCTAGGCGGGAACTCTGGAAACACCATATATTTT	CASRPLGGNSGNTIYF
NA	TRBJ1-1	TRBV30	many	TGTGCCTGGAGCCGCGTAAGGGGGATAGCTTTCTTT	CAWSRVRGIAFF
NA	TRBJ2-7	TRBV4-1	NA	TGCGCCAGCAGCCGAGGAGGGCAGGCCACCTACGAGCAGTACTTC	CASSRGGQATYEQYF
TRBD1	TRBJ2-3	TRBV11-3	NA	TGTGCCAGCAGCCTCGGGGACAGCTATGGAGATACGCAGTATTTT	CASSLGDSYGDTQYF
NA	TRBJ2-1	TRBV4-2	NA	TGTGCCAGCTCGAGAGGGATGAGCTCCTACAATGAGCAGTTCTTC	CASSRGMSSYNEQFF
NA	TRBJ2-7	TRBV10-1	NA	TGCGCCAGCAGTGAGCTAAACTCCTACGAGCAGTACTTC	CASSELNSYEQYF
TRBD1	TRBJ2-5	TRBV11-2	NA	TGTGCCAGCAGCTTAGGGACAGTACCACAGGGGCCGTCGGAGACCCAGTACTTC	CASSLGTVPQGPSETQYF
TRBD2	TRBJ2-4	TRBV27	once	TGTGCCAGGGCCGGGGACTATCGGAACATTCAGTACTTC	CARAGDYRNIQYF
NA	TRBJ2-3	TRBV3-1/TRBV3-2	NA	TGTGCCAGCAGCAAAGTAGCGGCCGCGGATACGCAGTATTTT	CASSKVAAADTQYF
TRBD1	TRBJ2-3	TRBV5-1	few	TGCGCCAGCAGCCCCGGACAGGGGTTAGCAAGTACGCAGTATTTT	CASSPGQGLASTQYF
NA	TRBJ1-4	TRBV3-1/TRBV3-2	NA	TGTGCCAGCAGCCAAGGAAGGGAGGAAAAACTGTTTTTT	CASSQGREEKLFF
NA	TRBJ1-1	TRBV7-9	NA	TGTGCCAGCAGCTTAACAGACCAGAACACTGAAGCTTTCTTT	CASSLTDQNTEAFF
TRBD1	TRBJ2-1	TRBV28	NA	TGTGCCAGCAGTCTAACTCCGGGACAGGGGGTTAATGAGCAGTTCTTC	CASSLTPGQGVNEQFF
TRBD2	TRBJ2-5	TRBV5-1	NA	TGCGCCAGCAGCTTAGTAGCGGGAGGCCAAGAGACCCAGTACTTC	CASSLVAGGQETQYF
NA	TRBJ1-5	TRBV9	NA	TGTGCCAGCGGAAGGGGGAGCAATCAGCCCCAGCATTTT	CASGRGSNQPQHF
TRBD1	TRBJ1-5	TRBV30	NA	TGTGCCTGGTCGACAGGGAACGGGAATCAGCCCCAGCATTTT	CAWSTGNGNQPQHF
NA	TRBJ2-2	TRBV2	NA	TGTGCCAGCACATTAGCGGTCCAGGACACCGGGGAGCTGTTTTTT	CASTLAVQDTGELFF
NA	TRBJ1-3	TRBV11-2	few	TGTGCCAGCAGCTTAGGCGGAAACTCTGGAAACACCATATATTTT	CASSLGGNSGNTIYF
TRBD1	TRBJ1-2	TRBV18	NA	TGTGCCAGCTCACCACCCGGGACAGCAAACTATGGCTACACCTTC	CASSPPGTANYGYTF
TRBD2	TRBJ2-7	TRBV18	NA	TGTGCCAGCTCACCACCGCTAGCGGGAGTCTACGAGCAGTACTTC	CASSPPLAGVYEQYF
NA	TRBJ1-1	TRBV29-1	NA	TGCAGCGTTAATAGGGGTACTGAAGCTTTCTTT	CSVNRGTEAFF
NA	TRBJ2-6	TRBV10-3	NA	TGTGCCATCAGTGACTTTCCATCAGGATCTGGGGCCAACGTCCTGACTTTC	CAISDFPSGSGANVLTF
TRBD2	TRBJ2-7	TRBV7-2	NA	TGTGCCAGCAGCTTCCCGACTAGCGTCTCCTACGAGCAGTACTTC	CASSFPTSVSYEQYF
NA	TRBJ1-6	TRBV7-2	NA	TGTGCCAGCAGCTTACCAGGGTCTAGGAATTCACCCCTCCACTTT	CASSLPGSRNSPLHF
TRBD1	TRBJ1-6	TRBV5-1	NA	TGCGCCAGCAGCTTAAGGGGGCAAAATAATTCACCCCTCCACTTT	CASSLRGQNNSPLHF
NA	TRBJ1-3	TRBV6-6	few	TGTGCCAGCAGAGCCCGGGGTTTCTCTGGAAACACCATATATTTT	CASRARGFSGNTIYF
NA	TRBJ2-3	TRBV7-3	NA	TGTGCCAGCAGCTTAACCGGGAGCAGGGATACGCAGTATTTT	CASSLTGSRDTQYF
TRBD1	TRBJ1-5	TRBV5-5	NA	TGTGCCAGCAGCTCGACAGGGGGCCAAAACAATCAGCCCCAGCATTTT	CASSSTGGQNNQPQHF
TRBD1	TRBJ2-7	TRBV27	NA	TGTGCCAGCGGCACCGGGACAGGGAACTACGAGCAGTACTTC	CASGTGTGNYEQYF
TRBD1	TRBJ2-5	TRBV7-3	NA	TGTGCCAGCAGTCGGGGACAGCTAGAGACCCAGTACTTC	CASSRGQLETQYF
NA	TRBJ2-1	TRBV7-9	NA	TGTGCCAGCAGCTTAGGTCCCGGGTATGAGCAGTTCTTC	CASSLGPGYEQFF
TRBD1	TRBJ2-7	TRBV10-3	NA	TGTGCCATCAGCCCCGGACAGGGGGCATACGAGCAGTACTTC	CAISPGQGAYEQYF
TRBD1	TRBJ1-1	TRBV28	NA	TGTGCCAGCACAGGGGGCAGGGGGGAGACTGAAGCTTTCTTT	CASTGGRGETEAFF
TRBD2	TRBJ2-2	TRBV5-4	NA	TGTGCCAGCAGCTTCCTAGCGGGAGGGTTCCCCGGGGAGCTGTTTTTT	CASSFLAGGFPGELFF
NA	TRBJ1-5	TRBV2	NA	TGTGCCAGCAGTGACAGAAATAGCAATCAGCCCCAGCATTTT	CASSDRNSNQPQHF
TRBD1	TRBJ1-4	TRBV19	NA	TGTGCCAGTAGTCGACAGGGGAGGGATGAAAAACTGTTTTTT	CASSRQGRDEKLFF
TRBD1	TRBJ1-2	TRBV7-8	NA	TGTGCCAGCAGCTTAGCGGGGGACAGGAGGAACTATGGCTACACCTTC	CASSLAGDRRNYGYTF
TRBD2	TRBJ2-3	TRBV3-1/TRBV3-2	NA	TGTGCCAGCAGCGTCCAACTAGCGGGACTCACAGATACGCAGTATTTT	CASSVQLAGLTDTQYF